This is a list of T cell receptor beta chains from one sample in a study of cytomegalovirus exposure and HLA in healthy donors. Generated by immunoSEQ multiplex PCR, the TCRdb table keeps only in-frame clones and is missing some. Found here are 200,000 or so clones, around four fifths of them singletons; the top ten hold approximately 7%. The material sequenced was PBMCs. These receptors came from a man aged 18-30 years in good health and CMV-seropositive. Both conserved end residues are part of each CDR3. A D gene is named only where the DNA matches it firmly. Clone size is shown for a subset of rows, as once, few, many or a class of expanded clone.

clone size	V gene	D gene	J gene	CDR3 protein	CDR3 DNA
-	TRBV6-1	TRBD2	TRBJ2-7	CASSEALPLAGYEQYF	TGTGCCAGCAGTGAAGCGCTTCCACTAGCGGGGTACGAGCAGTACTTC
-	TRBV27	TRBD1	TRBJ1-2	CASSLGQGVGYTF	TGTGCCAGCAGTCTAGGACAGGGTGTGGGCTACACCTTC
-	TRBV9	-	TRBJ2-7	CASSVGGQATYEQYF	TGTGCCAGCAGCGTTGGGGGACAAGCTACATACGAGCAGTACTTC
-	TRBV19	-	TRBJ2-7	CASRRTADSYEQYF	TGTGCCAGTAGACGGACAGCTGACTCCTACGAGCAGTACTTC
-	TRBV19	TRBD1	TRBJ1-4	CASSISDRGKLFF	TGTGCCAGTAGTATTTCGGACAGGGGAAAACTGTTTTTT
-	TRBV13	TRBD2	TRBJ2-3	CASSLTRLAASRSNTQYF	TGTGCCAGCAGCTTGACACGACTAGCGGCCTCTCGCTCCAATACGCAGTATTTT
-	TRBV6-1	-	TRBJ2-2	CASTPVPTGELFF	TGTGCCAGCACCCCCGTCCCCACCGGGGAGCTGTTTTTT
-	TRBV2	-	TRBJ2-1	CASSDFNEQFF	TGTGCCAGCAGTGACTTTAATGAGCAGTTCTTC
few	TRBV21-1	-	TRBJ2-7	CASSKGYRDYEQYF	TGTGCCAGCAGCAAAGGATATCGCGACTACGAGCAGTACTTC
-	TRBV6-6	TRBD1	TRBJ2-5	CASSYWRRGLVETQYF	TGTGCCAGCAGTTACTGGCGCAGGGGGCTGGTGGAGACCCAGTACTTC
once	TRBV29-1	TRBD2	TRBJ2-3	CSVWWEGHGTDTQYF	TGCAGCGTTTGGTGGGAGGGCCACGGCACAGATACGCAGTATTTT
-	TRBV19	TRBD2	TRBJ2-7	CATRGTLQRGGYEQYF	TGTGCCACCCGAGGAACGCTGCAGCGGGGGGGCTACGAGCAGTACTTC
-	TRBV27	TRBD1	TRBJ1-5	CASSHRGVNQPQHF	TGTGCCAGCAGCCACAGGGGAGTCAATCAGCCCCAGCATTTT
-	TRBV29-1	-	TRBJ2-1	CSAERDNNEQFF	TGCAGCGCTGAGAGGGACAACAATGAGCAGTTCTTC
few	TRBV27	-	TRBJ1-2	CAIYGANYGYTF	TGTGCCATATACGGGGCTAACTATGGCTACACCTTC
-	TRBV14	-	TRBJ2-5	CASSQLETQYF	TGTGCCAGCAGCCAACTTGAGACCCAGTACTTC
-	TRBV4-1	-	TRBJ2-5	CASKGWGRETQYF	TGCGCCAGCAAGGGGTGGGGTCGGGAGACCCAGTACTTC
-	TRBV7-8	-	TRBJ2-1	CASSSTRADNEQFF	TGTGCCAGCAGCTCCACCAGGGCGGACAATGAGCAGTTCTTC
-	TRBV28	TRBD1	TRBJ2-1	CASSAPGQGHNEQFF	TGTGCCAGCAGTGCACCGGGACAGGGGCACAATGAGCAGTTCTTC
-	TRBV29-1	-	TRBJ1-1	CSVEMQGTLNTEAFF	TGCAGCGTTGAAATGCAGGGGACCCTGAACACTGAAGCTTTCTTT
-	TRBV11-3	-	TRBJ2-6	CASSLGHNSGANVLTF	TGTGCCAGCAGCCTGGGGCACAACTCTGGGGCCAACGTCCTGACTTTC
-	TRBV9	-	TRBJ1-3	CASSSQRGNTIYF	TGTGCCAGCAGCTCCCAGAGGGGAAACACCATATATTTT
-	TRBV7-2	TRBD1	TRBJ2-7	CASSQRRGTGSSYEQYF	TGTGCCAGCAGCCAAAGGCGAGGGACAGGGAGCTCCTACGAGCAGTACTTC
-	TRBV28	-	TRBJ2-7	CASSFNLFGSSYEQYF	TGTGCCAGCAGTTTTAATCTGTTTGGTAGCTCCTACGAGCAGTACTTC
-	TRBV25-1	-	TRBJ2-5	CASSRDYQETQYF	TGTGCCAGCAGCCGGGACTACCAAGAGACCCAGTACTTC
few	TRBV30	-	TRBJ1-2	CAWSPGAQGYTF	TGTGCCTGGAGCCCAGGGGCACAGGGCTACACCTTC
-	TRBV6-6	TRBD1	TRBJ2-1	CASSQGALQFF	TGTGCCAGCAGTCAGGGGGCCCTGCAGTTCTTC
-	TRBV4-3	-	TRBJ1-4	CASSQGATQQNEKLFF	TGCGCCAGCAGCCAGGGGGCGACACAGCAAAATGAAAAACTGTTTTTT
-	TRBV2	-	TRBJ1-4	CASNRQATNEKLFF	TGTGCCAGCAACCGACAGGCAACTAATGAAAAACTGTTTTTT
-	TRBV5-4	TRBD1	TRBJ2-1	CASSLGQGAYEQFF	TGTGCCAGCAGCTTGGGACAGGGGGCGTATGAGCAGTTCTTC
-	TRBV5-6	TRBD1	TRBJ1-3	CASSFTTGGLYSGNTIYF	TGTGCCAGCAGCTTCACCACAGGGGGTCTCTACTCTGGAAACACCATATATTTT
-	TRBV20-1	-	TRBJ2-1	CSAWGGKEFF	TGCAGTGCTTGGGGCGGAAAGGAGTTCTTC
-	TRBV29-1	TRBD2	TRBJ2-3	CSVDAGEGPDTQYF	TGCAGCGTTGATGCGGGAGAAGGGCCAGATACGCAGTATTTT
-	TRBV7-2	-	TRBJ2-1	CASSPSGATSYNEQFF	TGTGCCAGCAGCCCCTCGGGTGCGACTTCCTACAATGAGCAGTTCTTC
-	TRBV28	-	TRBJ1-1	CASRGGQGTEAFF	TGTGCCAGCAGAGGGGGACAAGGCACTGAAGCTTTCTTT
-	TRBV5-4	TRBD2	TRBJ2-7	CASSPGLATGEQYF	TGTGCCAGCAGCCCGGGACTAGCAACGGGCGAGCAGTACTTC
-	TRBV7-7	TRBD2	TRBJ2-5	CASSFSSGRAETQYF	TGTGCCAGCAGCTTCTCTAGCGGGAGGGCCGAGACCCAGTACTTC
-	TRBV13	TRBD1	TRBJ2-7	CASSFTGVEQYF	TGTGCCAGCAGCTTCACAGGGGTAGAGCAGTACTTC
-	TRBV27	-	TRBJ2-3	CASSPDLSSVSSTDTQYF	TGTGCCAGCAGTCCAGATCTAAGTAGCGTCTCTAGCACAGATACGCAGTATTTT
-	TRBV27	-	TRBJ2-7	CASSLVWGSKAYEQYF	TGTGCCAGCAGTTTGGTCTGGGGCTCGAAAGCCTACGAGCAGTACTTC
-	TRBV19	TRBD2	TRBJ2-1	CASRGLAGDLSNEQFF	TGTGCCAGTAGGGGACTAGCGGGAGATTTGAGCAATGAGCAGTTCTTC
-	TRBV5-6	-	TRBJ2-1	CASSLDGTWGEQFF	TGTGCCAGCAGCTTGGATGGGACTTGGGGTGAGCAGTTCTTC
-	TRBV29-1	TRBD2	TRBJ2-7	CSAEALAGGYEQYF	TGCAGCGCCGAGGCACTAGCGGGGGGCTACGAGCAGTACTTC
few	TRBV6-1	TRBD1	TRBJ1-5	CASSEDGTGGKGNQPQHF	TGTGCCAGCAGTGAAGACGGGACAGGGGGGAAAGGCAATCAGCCCCAGCATTTT
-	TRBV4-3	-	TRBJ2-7	CASSQDRFYEQYF	TGCGCCAGCAGCCAAGACAGGTTCTACGAGCAGTACTTC
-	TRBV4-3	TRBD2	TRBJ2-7	CASSHARASGYEQYF	TGCGCCAGCAGCCACGCCCGAGCTAGCGGCTACGAGCAGTACTTC